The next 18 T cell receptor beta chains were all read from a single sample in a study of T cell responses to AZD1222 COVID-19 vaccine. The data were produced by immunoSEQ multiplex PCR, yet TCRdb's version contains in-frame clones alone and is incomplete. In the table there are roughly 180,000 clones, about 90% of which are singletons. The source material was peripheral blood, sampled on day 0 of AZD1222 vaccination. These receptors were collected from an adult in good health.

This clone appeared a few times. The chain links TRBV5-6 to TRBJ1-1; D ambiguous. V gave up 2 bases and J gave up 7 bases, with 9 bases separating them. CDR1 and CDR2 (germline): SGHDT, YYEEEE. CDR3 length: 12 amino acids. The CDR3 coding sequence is TGTGCCAGCAGCTTAGGAGGGAATGAAGCTTTCTTT. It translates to CASSLGGNEAFF.

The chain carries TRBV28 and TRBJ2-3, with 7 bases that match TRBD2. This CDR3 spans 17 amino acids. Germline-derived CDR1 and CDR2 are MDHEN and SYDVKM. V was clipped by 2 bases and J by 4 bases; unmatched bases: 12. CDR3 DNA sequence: TGTGCCAGCAGTTTACGGGGTAGCGGGTTCTTATCAGATACGCAGTATTTT. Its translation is CASSLRGSGFLSDTQYF.

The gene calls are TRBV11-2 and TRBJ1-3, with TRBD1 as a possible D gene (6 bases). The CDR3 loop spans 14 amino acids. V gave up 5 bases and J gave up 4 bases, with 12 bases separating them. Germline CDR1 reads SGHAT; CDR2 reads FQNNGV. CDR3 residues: CASSVTGIGNTIYF. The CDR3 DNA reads TGTGCCAGCAGCGTAACAGGGATAGGAAACACCATATATTTT. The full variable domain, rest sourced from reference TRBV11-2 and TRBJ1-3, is EAGVAQSPRYKIIEKRQSVAFWCNPISGHATLYWYQQILGQGPKLLIQFQNNGVVDDSQLPKDRFSAERLKGVDSTLKIQPAKLEDSAVYLCASSVTGIGNTIYFGEGSWLTVV.

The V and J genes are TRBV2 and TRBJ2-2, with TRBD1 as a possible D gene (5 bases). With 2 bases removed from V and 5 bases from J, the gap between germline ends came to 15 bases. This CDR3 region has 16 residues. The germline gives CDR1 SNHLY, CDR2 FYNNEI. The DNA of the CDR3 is TGTGCCAGCAGTGAAAGTGGCAGGGTGGTTACCGGGGAGCTGTTTTTT. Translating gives CASSESGRVVTGELFF.

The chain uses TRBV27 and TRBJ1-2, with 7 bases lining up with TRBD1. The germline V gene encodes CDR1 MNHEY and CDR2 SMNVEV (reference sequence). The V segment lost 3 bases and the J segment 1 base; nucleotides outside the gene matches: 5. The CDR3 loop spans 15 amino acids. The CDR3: CASSLAGGSNYGYTF. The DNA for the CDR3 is TGTGCCAGCAGTTTGGCAGGGGGTAGTAACTATGGCTACACCTTC.

The CDR3, as DNA: TGCGCCAGCAGTGAGTCGGACACTCCCTACGAGCAGTACTTC. Encoded protein: CASSESDTPYEQYF. The chain combines TRBV10-1 with TRBJ2-7; weak D call: TRBD1 (5 bases). Trimming shortened V by 0 bases and J by 2 bases, and 8 bases separated the two germline ends. There are 14 residues in the CDR3. CDR1 is WNHNN and CDR2 is SYGVQD in the germline V gene (reference sequence).

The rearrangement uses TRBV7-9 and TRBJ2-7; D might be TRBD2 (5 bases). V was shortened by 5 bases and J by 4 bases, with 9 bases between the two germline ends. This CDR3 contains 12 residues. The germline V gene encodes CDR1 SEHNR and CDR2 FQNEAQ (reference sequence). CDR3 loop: CASSRTGYEQYF. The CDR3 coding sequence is TGTGCCAGCAGCCGAACGGGATACGAGCAGTACTTC.

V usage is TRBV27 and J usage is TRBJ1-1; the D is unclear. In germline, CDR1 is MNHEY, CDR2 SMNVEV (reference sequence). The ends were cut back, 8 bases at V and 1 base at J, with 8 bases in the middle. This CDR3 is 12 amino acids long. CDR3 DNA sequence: TGTGCCAGCCGGAACCCGAACACTGAAGCTTTCTTT. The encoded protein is CASRNPNTEAFF.

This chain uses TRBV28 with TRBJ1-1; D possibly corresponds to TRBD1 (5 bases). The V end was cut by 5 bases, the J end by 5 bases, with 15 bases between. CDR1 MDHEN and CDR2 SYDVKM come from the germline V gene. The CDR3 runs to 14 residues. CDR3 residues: CASSEWAEGTEAFF. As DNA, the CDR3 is TGTGCCAGCAGTGAGTGGGCGGAGGGGACTGAAGCTTTCTTT.

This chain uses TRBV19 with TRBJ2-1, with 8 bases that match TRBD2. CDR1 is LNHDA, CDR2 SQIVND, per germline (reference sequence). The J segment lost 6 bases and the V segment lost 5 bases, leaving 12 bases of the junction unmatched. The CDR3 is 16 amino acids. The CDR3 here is CASSPTGSGGRNEQFF. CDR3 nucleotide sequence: TGTGCCAGTAGTCCGACGGGTTCGGGAGGGCGCAATGAGCAGTTCTTC.

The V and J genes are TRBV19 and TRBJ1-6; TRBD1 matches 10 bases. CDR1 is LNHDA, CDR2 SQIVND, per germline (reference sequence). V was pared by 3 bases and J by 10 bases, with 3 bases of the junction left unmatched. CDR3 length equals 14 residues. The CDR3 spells CASSMGQGNSPLHF. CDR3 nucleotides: TGTGCCAGTAGTATGGGACAGGGGAACTCACCCCTCCACTTT.

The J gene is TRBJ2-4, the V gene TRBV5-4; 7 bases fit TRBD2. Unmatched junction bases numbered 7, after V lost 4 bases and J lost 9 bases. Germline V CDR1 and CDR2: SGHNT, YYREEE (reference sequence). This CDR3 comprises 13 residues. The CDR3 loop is CASSPGGSGIQYF. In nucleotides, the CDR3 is TGTGCCAGCAGCCCGGGAGGTAGCGGCATTCAGTACTTC.

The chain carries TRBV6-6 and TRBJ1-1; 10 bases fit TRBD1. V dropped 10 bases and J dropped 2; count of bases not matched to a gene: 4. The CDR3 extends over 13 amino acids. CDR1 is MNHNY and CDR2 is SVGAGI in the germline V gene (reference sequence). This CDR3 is CATRDRGNTEAFF. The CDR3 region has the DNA TGTGCCACGAGGGACAGGGGAAACACTGAAGCTTTCTTT.

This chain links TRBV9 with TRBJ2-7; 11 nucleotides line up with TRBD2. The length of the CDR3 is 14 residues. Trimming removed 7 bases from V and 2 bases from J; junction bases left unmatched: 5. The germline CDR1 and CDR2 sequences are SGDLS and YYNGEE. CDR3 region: CASSSGGTTYEQYF. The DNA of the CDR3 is TGTGCCAGCTCTAGCGGGGGGACGACCTACGAGCAGTACTTC.

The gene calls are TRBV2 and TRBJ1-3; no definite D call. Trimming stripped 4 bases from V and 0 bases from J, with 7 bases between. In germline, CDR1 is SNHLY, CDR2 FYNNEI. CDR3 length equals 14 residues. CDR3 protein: CASSAGSSGNTIYF. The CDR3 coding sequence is TGTGCCAGCAGTGCGGGGTCCTCTGGAAACACCATATATTTT.

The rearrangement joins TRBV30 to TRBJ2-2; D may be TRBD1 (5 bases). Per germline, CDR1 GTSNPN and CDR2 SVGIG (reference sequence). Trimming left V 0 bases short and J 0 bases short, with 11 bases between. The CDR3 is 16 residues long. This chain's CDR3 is CAWSVWVGANTGELFF. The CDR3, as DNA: TGTGCCTGGAGTGTTTGGGTAGGGGCGAACACCGGGGAGCTGTTTTTT.

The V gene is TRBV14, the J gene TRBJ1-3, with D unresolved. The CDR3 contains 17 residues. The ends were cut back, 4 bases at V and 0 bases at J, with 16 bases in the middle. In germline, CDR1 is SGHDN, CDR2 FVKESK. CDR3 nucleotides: TGTGCCAGCAGCCCCAGAATGGGCCCCAACTCTGGAAACACCATATATTTT. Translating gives CASSPRMGPNSGNTIYF.

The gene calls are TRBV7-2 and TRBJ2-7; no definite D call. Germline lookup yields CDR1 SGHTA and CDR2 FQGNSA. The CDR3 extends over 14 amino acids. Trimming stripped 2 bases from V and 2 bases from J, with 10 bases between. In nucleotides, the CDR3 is TGTGCCAGCAGCTTAACGCGTCAAGCCTACGAGCAGTACTTC. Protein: CASSLTRQAYEQYF. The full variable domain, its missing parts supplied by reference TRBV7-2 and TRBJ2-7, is GAGVSQSPSNKVTEKGKDVELRCDPISGHTALYWYRQSLGQGLEFLIYFQGNSAPDKSGLPSDRFSAERTGGSVSTLTIQRTQQEDSAVYLCASSLTRQAYEQYFGPGTRLTVT.